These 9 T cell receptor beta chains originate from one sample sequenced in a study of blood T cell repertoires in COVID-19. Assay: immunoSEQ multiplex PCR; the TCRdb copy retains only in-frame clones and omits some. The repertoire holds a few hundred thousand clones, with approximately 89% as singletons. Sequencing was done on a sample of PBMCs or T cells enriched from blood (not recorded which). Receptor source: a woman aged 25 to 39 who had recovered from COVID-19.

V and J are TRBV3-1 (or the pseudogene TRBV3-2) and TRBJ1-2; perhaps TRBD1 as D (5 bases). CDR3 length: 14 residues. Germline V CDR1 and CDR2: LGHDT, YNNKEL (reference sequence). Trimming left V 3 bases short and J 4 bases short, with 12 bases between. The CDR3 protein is CASSQGGGFYGYTF. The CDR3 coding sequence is TGTGCCAGCAGCCAGGGGGGAGGGTTCTATGGCTACACCTTC.

The CDR3 nucleotides are TGTGCCAGCAGCTCCCAAGAGGAGACCCAGTACTTC. This codes for CASSSQEETQYF. This chain joins TRBV11-3 and TRBJ2-5, with D unclear. Germline V gene data show CDR1 as SGHNT and CDR2 as YENEEA. V was pared by 4 bases and J by 5 bases, with 8 bases between. The CDR3 spans 12 residues.

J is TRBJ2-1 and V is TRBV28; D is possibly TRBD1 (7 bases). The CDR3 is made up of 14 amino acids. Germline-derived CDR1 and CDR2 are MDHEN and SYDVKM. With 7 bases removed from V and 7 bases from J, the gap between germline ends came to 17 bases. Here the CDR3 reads CASKNQQGRNEQFF. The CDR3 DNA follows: TGTGCCAGCAAAAATCAACAGGGGAGGAATGAGCAGTTCTTC.

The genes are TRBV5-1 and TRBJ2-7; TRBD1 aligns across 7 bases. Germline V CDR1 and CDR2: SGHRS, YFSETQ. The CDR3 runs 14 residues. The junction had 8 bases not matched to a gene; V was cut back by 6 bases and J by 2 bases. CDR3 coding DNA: TGCGCCAGCAACCCGGGACAGACAACCTACGAGCAGTACTTC. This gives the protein CASNPGQTTYEQYF. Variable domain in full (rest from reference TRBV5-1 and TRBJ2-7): KAGVTQTPRYLIKTRGQQVTLSCSPISGHRSVSWYQQTPGQGLQFLFEYFSETQRNKGNFPGRFSGRQFSNSRSEMNVSTLELGDSALYLCASNPGQTTYEQYFGPGTRLTVT.

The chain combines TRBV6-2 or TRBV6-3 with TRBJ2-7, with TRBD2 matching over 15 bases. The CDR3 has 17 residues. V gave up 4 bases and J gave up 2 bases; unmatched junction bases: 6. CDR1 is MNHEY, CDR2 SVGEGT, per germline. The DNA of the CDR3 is TGTGCCAGCAGTTCTCGGACTAGCGGGAGGGTACCCTACGAGCAGTACTTC. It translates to CASSSRTSGRVPYEQYF.

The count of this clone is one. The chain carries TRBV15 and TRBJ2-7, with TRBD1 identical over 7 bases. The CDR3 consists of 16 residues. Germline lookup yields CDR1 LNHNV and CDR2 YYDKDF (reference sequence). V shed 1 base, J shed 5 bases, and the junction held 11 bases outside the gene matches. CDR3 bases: TGTGCCACCAGCAGAGGATTTTGGGACAGAAAGGACGAGCAGTACTTC. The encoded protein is CATSRGFWDRKDEQYF.

Written as DNA, the CDR3 is TGTGCCAGCAGCCAATCCCAGGGATCCTACCAGCCCCAGCATTTT. It specifies CASSQSQGSYQPQHF. The rearrangement joins TRBV7-2 to TRBJ1-5, with TRBD1 as a possible D gene (5 bases). The germline V gene has CDR1 SGHTA and CDR2 FQGNSA. There are 15 residues in the CDR3. V shed 5 bases and J shed 7 bases, with 18 bases lying between them.

This CDR3 is CASSLIGRAVDTQYF. Here the CDR3 DNA reads TGTGCCAGCAGCTTAATTGGGAGGGCCGTGGATACGCAGTATTTT. The V gene is TRBV7-3, the J gene TRBJ2-3; 7 nucleotides align to TRBD2. Germline V gives CDR1 SGHTA, CDR2 FQGTGA. There are 15 residues in the CDR3. With V trimmed by 1 base and J by 6 bases, 7 bases remained unmatched. Variable domain in full (rest from reference TRBV7-3 and TRBJ2-3): GAGVSQTPSNKVTEKGKYVELRCDPISGHTALYWYRQSLGQGPEFLIYFQGTGAADDSGLPNDRFFAVRPEGSVSTLKIQRTERGDSAVYLCASSLIGRAVDTQYFGPGTRLTVL.

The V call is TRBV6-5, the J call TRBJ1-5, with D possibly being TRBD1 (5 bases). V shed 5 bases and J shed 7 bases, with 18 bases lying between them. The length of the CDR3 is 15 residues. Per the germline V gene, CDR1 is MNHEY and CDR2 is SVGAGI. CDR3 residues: CASSPLGVGGQPQHF. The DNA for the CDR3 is TGTGCCAGCAGTCCACTGGGAGTTGGGGGGCAGCCCCAGCATTTT.